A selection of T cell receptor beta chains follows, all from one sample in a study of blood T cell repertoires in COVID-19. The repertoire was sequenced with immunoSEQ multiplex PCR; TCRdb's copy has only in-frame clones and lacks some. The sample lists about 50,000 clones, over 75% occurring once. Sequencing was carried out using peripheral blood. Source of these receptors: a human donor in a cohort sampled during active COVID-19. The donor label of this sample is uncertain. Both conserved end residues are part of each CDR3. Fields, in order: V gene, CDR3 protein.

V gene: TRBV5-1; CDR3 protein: CASSLGSGGFYEQYF
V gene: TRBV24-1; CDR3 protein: CVTSDANSGNTIYF
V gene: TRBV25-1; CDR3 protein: CASSAPSGNTIYF
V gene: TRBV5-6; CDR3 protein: CASSLSRGSLEQFF
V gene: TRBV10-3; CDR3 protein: CAISESSVRTNTEAFF
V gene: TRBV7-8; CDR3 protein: CASSPSLNYGYTF
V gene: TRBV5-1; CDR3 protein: CASSLGSGGAIGTDTQYF
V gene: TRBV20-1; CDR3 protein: CSASASAFSYEQYF
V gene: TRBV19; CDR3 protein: CASSSPGKSSGNTIYF
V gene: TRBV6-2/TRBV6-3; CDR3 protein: CASSTRIRAYEQYF
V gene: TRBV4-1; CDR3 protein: CASSQEAATGYNEQFF
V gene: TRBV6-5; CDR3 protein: CASRGTGGNTGELFF
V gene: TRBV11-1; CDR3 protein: CASSLVRGNEQFF
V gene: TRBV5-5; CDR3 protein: CASSPPRTGGRDTIYF
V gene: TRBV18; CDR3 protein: CASSPLSTATNEKLFF
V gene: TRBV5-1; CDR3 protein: CASSTFREGSTEAFF
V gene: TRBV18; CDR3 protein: CASSLSNTGELFF
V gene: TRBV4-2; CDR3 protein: CASSRKWDRGPGELFF
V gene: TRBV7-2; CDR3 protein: CASSLVGGGGSGNEQFF
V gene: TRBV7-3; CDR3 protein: CASSSGQGTDTQYF
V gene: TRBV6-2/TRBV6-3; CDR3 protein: CASSYLLVETEAFF
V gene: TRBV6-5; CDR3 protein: CASRDRGNRETQYF
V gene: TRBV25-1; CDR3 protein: CASSALRGPTYEQYF
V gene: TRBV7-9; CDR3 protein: CASSFRTERNYGYTF
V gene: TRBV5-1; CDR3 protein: CASSLEGQGGGELFF
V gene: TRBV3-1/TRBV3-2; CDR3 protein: CASSWRGGSQETQYF
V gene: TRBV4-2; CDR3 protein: CASSTRRQTNSPLHF
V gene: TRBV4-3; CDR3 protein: CASSPQLAGGPESYNEQFF
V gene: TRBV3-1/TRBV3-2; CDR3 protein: CASSQTGGSLTGELFF
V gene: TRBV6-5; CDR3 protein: CASSRTGSEQYF
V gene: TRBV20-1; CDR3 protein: CSARSVETPYF
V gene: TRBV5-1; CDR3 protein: CASSSRGSDYGYTF
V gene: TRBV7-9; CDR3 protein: CASSPVDRGLADTQYF
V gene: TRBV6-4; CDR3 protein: CASSDSGAGNYGYTF
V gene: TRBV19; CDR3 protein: CASSSAVDYSPLHF
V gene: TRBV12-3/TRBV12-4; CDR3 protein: CTSSFDSSYEQYF
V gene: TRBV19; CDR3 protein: CASSSSPGQRGSGANVLTF
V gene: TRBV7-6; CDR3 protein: CASSPGQGNEKLFF
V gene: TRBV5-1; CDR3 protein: CASSHGDRYEQYF
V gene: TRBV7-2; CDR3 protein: CASSSRGGADTQYF
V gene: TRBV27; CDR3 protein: CASSLWGDSYEQYF
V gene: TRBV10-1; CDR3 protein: CASNNQGVGINEQFF
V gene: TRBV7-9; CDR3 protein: CASSLGSGPNYGYTF
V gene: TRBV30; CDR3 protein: CAWRTSGATDTQYF
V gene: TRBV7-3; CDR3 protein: CASSPLAGGKQETQYF
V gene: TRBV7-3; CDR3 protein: CASSSGAGANVLTF
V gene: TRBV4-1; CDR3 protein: CASSQDPSNTEAFF
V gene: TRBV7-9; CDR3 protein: CASSLDRVDYNEQFF
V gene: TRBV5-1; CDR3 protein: CASSLTASGANVLTF
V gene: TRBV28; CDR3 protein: CASSLSGQGGTEAFF
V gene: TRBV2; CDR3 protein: CASRRTGANEKLFF
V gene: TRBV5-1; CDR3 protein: CASSVGQGLSAGGYTF
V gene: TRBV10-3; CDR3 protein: CAISGRGLEETQYF
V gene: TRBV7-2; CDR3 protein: CASSARNGGDDEQYF
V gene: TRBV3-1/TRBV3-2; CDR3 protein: CASSTRLAGDTDTQYF
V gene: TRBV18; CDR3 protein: CASSPGYQETQYF
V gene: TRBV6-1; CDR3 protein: CASSELGQGGGNTIYF